The 14 T cell receptor beta chains given below trace back to one sample, sequenced in a study of identical twins. TCRdb analysed the 5' RACE reads with MiXCR anew, one entry per CDR3 protein. The sample shows nearly 900,000 distinct CDR3 sequences, approximately 13% of them seen only once. The data also belong to a second study, concerning yellow fever vaccine responses in identical twins.

Sequencing used PBMCs. The receptors stem from a woman under 30 in good health.

This chain connects TRBV25-1 to TRBJ2-3; TRBD2 aligns across 10 bases. This CDR3 spans 15 amino acids. V dropped 8 bases and J dropped 6; count of bases not matched to a gene: 11. CDR1 is MGHDK and CDR2 is SYGVNS in the germline V gene. In DNA form, the CDR3 reads TGTGCCAGCCTGCTCGGCGGGACTAGCGTGGATACGCAGTATTTT. It is translated as CASLLGGTSVDTQYF.

The CDR3 reads CASSGGLAGGPTDTQYF. The CDR3 DNA reads TGCGCCAGCAGCGGCGGACTAGCGGGAGGGCCCACAGATACGCAGTATTTT. The chain carries TRBV5-1 and TRBJ2-3; 15 nucleotides match TRBD2. Germline V CDR1 and CDR2: SGHRS, YFSETQ. This CDR3 is 17 amino acids long. Trimming took 4 bases from V and 2 from J; bases not matched to a gene: 5. Together with reference TRBV5-1 and TRBJ2-3, the CDR3 gives the full variable domain: KAGVTQTPRYLIKTRGQQVTLSCSPISGHRSVSWYQQTPGQGLQFLFEYFSETQRNKGNFPGRFSGRQFSNSRSEMNVSTLELGDSALYLCASSGGLAGGPTDTQYFGPGTRLTVL.

Only a few counts were recorded for this clonotype. This rearrangement joins TRBV7-9 to TRBJ2-1; TRBD2 matches 8 bases. Germline CDR1 reads SEHNR; CDR2 reads FQNEAQ (reference sequence). The CDR3 has 16 residues. Trimming at V came to 3 bases and at J to 5 bases, leaving 9 bases not matched to a gene. CDR3 sequence (DNA): TGTGCCAGCAGCTTTCGGGGGGGATCCTACGACAATGAGCAGTTCTTC. Protein: CASSFRGGSYDNEQFF.

This rearrangement joins TRBV2 to TRBJ2-4, with 7 bases matching TRBD1. CDR1 is SNHLY and CDR2 is FYNNEI in the germline V gene. With V trimmed by 0 bases and J by 8 bases, 13 bases remained unmatched. This CDR3 spans 17 amino acids. CDR3 sequence reads: CASSEAPTGALEDIQYF. CDR3 nucleotides: TGTGCCAGCAGTGAAGCCCCCACAGGGGCTCTCGAAGACATTCAGTACTTC.

The CDR3 here is CASSLLTSGEFYNEQFF. In DNA, the CDR3 is TGTGCCAGCAGCTTATTAACTAGCGGGGAATTCTACAATGAGCAGTTCTTC. The V call is TRBV7-9, the J call TRBJ2-1; 10 positions match TRBD2. Trimming cost V 2 bases and J 3 bases; bases outside gene matches: 7. The CDR3 extends over 17 amino acids. The germline V gene encodes CDR1 SEHNR and CDR2 FQNEAQ (reference sequence).

This clonotype was detected only a few times. The chain links TRBV14 to TRBJ2-7; no definite D call. V was shortened by 1 base and J by 0 bases, with 10 bases between the two germline ends. The CDR3 extends over 15 amino acids. Per germline, CDR1 SGHDN and CDR2 FVKESK. Here the CDR3 reads CASSQGGRASYEQYF. The CDR3 DNA reads as TGTGCCAGCAGCCAAGGTGGCCGCGCCTCCTACGAGCAGTACTTC.

This clonotype has only a few counts. This chain joins TRBV12-3 or TRBV12-4 and TRBJ1-2, with D hard to call. The CDR3 loop spans 15 amino acids. Trimming pared 5 bases from V and 0 bases from J, leaving 13 bases between. CDR3: CASSIGQNPNYGYTF. In DNA, the CDR3 is TGTGCCAGCAGTATTGGCCAGAACCCTAACTATGGCTACACCTTC.

The chain employs TRBV6-5 and TRBJ2-3; 11 positions match TRBD2. The V and J ends lost 0 bases and 3 bases, in that order; junction bases with no gene match: 5. Germline V gene lookup returns CDR1 MNHEY and CDR2 SVGAGI. The CDR3 runs to 17 residues. The CDR3 bases are TGTGCCAGCAGTTACTCCACTAGCGGGAGTAGGACAGATACGCAGTATTTT. Translated: CASSYSTSGSRTDTQYF.

This clonotype was seen a few times. This chain uses TRBV5-1 with TRBJ2-1, with TRBD2 matching 14 bases. The CDR3 is made up of 19 amino acids. From germline, CDR1 is SGHRS and CDR2 YFSETQ. J lost 4 bases, V lost 4 bases, and 13 bases had no gene match. The CDR3 nucleotides read TGCGCCAGCAGCCGCCCGACGGGGACTAGCGGGAGTCGGTACAATGAGCAGTTCTTC. Translation: CASSRPTGTSGSRYNEQFF.

CDR3 loop: CASSQEGTSFSLETQYF. The CDR3 nucleotides read TGCGCCAGCAGCCAAGAAGGGACTAGCTTTTCTTTGGAGACCCAGTACTTC. This sequence joins TRBV4-1 and TRBJ2-5, with 9 positions matching TRBD2. Germline V gene data show CDR1 as MGHRA and CDR2 as YSYEKL. The CDR3 runs 17 residues. The V gene end was trimmed by 0 bases and the J gene end by 5 bases; junction bases not matched to a gene: 10.

V gene TRBV20-1 combines with J gene TRBJ1-1; 8 bases agree with TRBD1. There are 14 residues in the CDR3. Germline CDR1 DFQATT, CDR2 SNEGSKA (reference sequence). The V and J ends lost 6 bases and 3 bases, in that order; junction bases with no gene match: 9. The CDR3 bases are TGCAGTGCAAGATTTGGGACAGGATACACTGAAGCTTTCTTT. It encodes CSARFGTGYTEAFF.

In its sample, this clonotype was seen a few times. The J gene is TRBJ2-7, the V gene TRBV20-1; 7 positions agree with TRBD1. There are 14 residues in the CDR3. Germline V CDR1 and CDR2: DFQATT, SNEGSKA (reference sequence). V lost 0 bases to trimming and J lost 5 bases; unmatched junction nucleotides: 7. The CDR3 nucleotides are TGCAGTGCTAGAGATCGTGACAGGGTGCACGAGCAGTACTTC. It translates to CSARDRDRVHEQYF.

The chain couples TRBV20-1 to TRBJ2-1; 8 bases match TRBD2. CDR1 DFQATT and CDR2 SNEGSKA come from the germline V gene (reference sequence). The CDR3 has 16 amino acids. J was trimmed by 7 bases and V by 0 bases; bases with no gene match: 11. This chain's CDR3 is CSARDPVFERGNEQFF. The CDR3 DNA sequence: TGCAGTGCTAGAGATCCCGTGTTCGAGCGGGGGAATGAGCAGTTCTTC.

This clonotype was observed a handful of times. The chain carries TRBV10-2 and TRBJ1-1; TRBD1 is a possible D gene (5 bases). This CDR3 has 14 amino acids. Germline lookup yields CDR1 WSHSY and CDR2 SAAADI. Trimming stripped 0 bases from V and 5 bases from J, with 10 bases between. CDR3 residues: CASSESTGWTEAFF. In DNA, the CDR3 is TGCGCCAGCAGTGAGTCAACAGGCTGGACTGAAGCTTTCTTT.